This T cell receptor beta chain was observed in a study of cytomegalovirus exposure and HLA in healthy donors. This table comes from immunoSEQ multiplex PCR, and its TCRdb copy is limited to in-frame clones, with some not included. This sample has approximately 160,000 clones; 70% to 90% occur once, and the top ten carry approximately 2.4%. Sample: PBMCs. The receptor comes from a man aged 30 to 45 in good health and CMV-seropositive.

The CDR3 spells CAISESGSGHTSYNSPLHF. The CDR3 region has the DNA TGTGCCATCAGTGAGTCGGGGTCGGGACATACTTCCTATAATTCACCCCTCCACTTT. This rearrangement joins TRBV10-3 to TRBJ1-6; perhaps TRBD1 as D (6 bases). Trimming took 0 bases from V and 1 from J, leaving 16 bases between them. The CDR3 is made up of 19 amino acids. Per the germline V gene, CDR1 is ENHRY and CDR2 is SYGVKD.